The T cell receptor beta chain described here comes from a study of blood T cell repertoires in COVID-19. Study-level information: Samples of COVID-19 (acute and convalescent) were obtained from the United States, Italy and Spain.

Germline lookup yields CDR1 KGHSH and CDR2 LQKENI. Trimming took off 2 bases at V and 3 bases at J, with 10 bases between the two ends. The CDR3 is made up of 15 amino acids. Repertoires were generated with immunoSEQ multiplex PCR, while TCRdb's copy carries only in-frame clones and drops some. The sample yields roughly 220,000 clones, 70% to 85% seen once. Input material: PBMCs or T cells enriched from blood (not recorded which). The clonotype comes from a middle-aged man who had recovered from COVID-19. V gene TRBV18 combines with J gene TRBJ2-2; a possible D gene is TRBD1 (5 bases). The CDR3 coding sequence is TGTGCCAGCTCACCAAGACAGCGAGACACCGGGGAGCTGTTTTTT. Its translation: CASSPRQRDTGELFF.